This T cell receptor delta chain comes out of a study of γδ T cells in repeated Plasmodium falciparum infection. Gammadelta T cells were flow-sorted from PBMC into Vgamma9/Vdelta2+ and Vdelta2-negative populations for bulk analysis. About this clone itself: The protein recorded in TCRdb matches a much larger clone and deviates from this DNA's translation at residue 20, suggesting a read error; the protein here is obtained by translating the DNA.

J lost 10 bases, V lost 1 base, and 33 bases had no gene match. Germline values: CDR1 TSWWSYY, CDR2 QGS. CDR3 size: 23 residues. TCRdb fed the multiplex PCR reads to CATT. The data contain 45,000 to 60,000 delta-chain clones, approximately 2% of them singletons. The gene calls are TRDV1 and TRDJ1, with 10 bases lining up with TRDD3. The J gene was missing in TCRdb and was found by matching the end of the DNA to germline. Sequenced input: gamma-delta T cells from blood. The TCR comes from a pool of human donors (malaria-infected and uninfected, not separated). CDR3 residues: CALGERDYETNEVGGYYSERLIF. The CDR3 DNA follows: TGTGCTCTTGGGGAACGGGATTACGAAACCAACGAGGTTGGGGGATACTATTCGGAAAGACTCATCTTT.